Below, 8 T cell receptor beta chains from the same sample are listed, as sequenced in a study of post-analysis software for immune sequencing data. Study-level results: Patients had higher frequencies than controls of roughly five TRBV segments, including TRBV5-6, TRBV5-1 and TRBV20-1.

Included in the TCR beta cDNA libraries were unique molecular identifiers. TCRdb itself ran the PCR reads through MiXCR, one entry per CDR3 protein. The sample shows some 690,000 distinct CDR3 sequences, 25% to 30% of them seen only once. No antigen has been assigned to these receptors. Sequences were obtained from blood. The receptor set was obtained from a girl between 10 and 17 years old with multiple sclerosis.

The chain is built from TRBV24-1 and TRBJ2-3; 12 bases are shared with TRBD2. Trimming removed 2 bases from V and 6 bases from J; junction bases left unmatched: 14. This CDR3 is built from 19 residues. The germline V gene has CDR1 KGHDR and CDR2 SFDVKD. The DNA of the CDR3 is TGTGCCACCAGTGATTCCCCCGGGGCTAGCGGGAGGGCCGGGGATACGCAGTATTTT. Translation: CATSDSPGASGRAGDTQYF.

The chain combines TRBV28 with TRBJ1-2; 9 bases line up with TRBD1. After removal of 10 bases from V and 7 bases from J, the junction contained 10 bases not matched to a gene. This CDR3 has 13 amino acids. Germline V gene data show CDR1 as MDHEN and CDR2 as SYDVKM. For the CDR3, the DNA is TGTGCCATCCACGACAGGGGGACGGGTGGCTACACCTTC. Its translation is CAIHDRGTGGYTF.

The chain couples TRBV20-1 to TRBJ2-7; perhaps D is TRBD1 or TRBD2 (6 bases each). V was clipped by 6 bases and J by 6 bases, with 24 bases between them. CDR3 size: 15 residues. The germline CDR1 and CDR2 sequences are DFQATT and SNEGSKA (reference sequence). The CDR3 loop reads CSARPGGWRVREQYF. DNA of the CDR3: TGCAGTGCCAGACCCGGGGGCTGGAGGGTTCGCGAGCAGTACTTC.

This clonotype was counted a few times. The rearrangement links TRBV3-1 to TRBJ1-1, with D possibly TRBD1 on 6 matching bases. The germline V and J ends were trimmed by 1 base and 1 base, with 7 bases remaining between them. CDR3 length: 14 residues. The germline V gene encodes CDR1 LGHDT and CDR2 YNNKEL (reference sequence). The DNA of the CDR3 is TGTGCCAGCAGCCAAGTACAGGGGAACACTGAAGCTTTCTTT. This codes for CASSQVQGNTEAFF. The full variable domain, its missing parts supplied by reference TRBV3-1 and TRBJ1-1, is DTAVSQTPKYLVTQMGNDKSIKCEQNLGHDTMYWYKQDSKKFLKIMFSYNNKELIINETVPNRFSPKSPDKAHLNLHINSLELGDSAVYFCASSQVQGNTEAFFGQGTRLTVV.

The chain has TRBV5-5 and TRBJ1-5; D uncertain. V lost 0 bases and J 6 bases, leaving 13 bases between the germline ends. Per germline, CDR1 SGHKS and CDR2 YYEKEE (reference sequence). The CDR3 totals 15 residues. Written as DNA, the CDR3 is TGTGCCAGCAGCTTGGACGGCAGTCGGGGTCAGCCCCAGCATTTT. It codes for CASSLDGSRGQPQHF.

This chain links TRBV29-1 with TRBJ1-1; unclear D gene. The CDR3 sequence is 13 residues long. Germline V gene lookup returns CDR1 SQVTM and CDR2 ANQGSEA. Trimming left V 4 bases short and J 5 bases short, with 14 bases between. The CDR3 loop is CSVGPTIYTEAFF. CDR3 DNA: TGCAGCGTTGGTCCCACTATATATACTGAAGCTTTCTTT.

The CDR3 here is CASSPTGLILGTDTQYF. Here the CDR3 DNA reads TGTGCCAGCAGTCCCACCGGACTCATTCTGGGAACAGATACGCAGTATTTT. J is TRBJ2-3 and V is TRBV12-3 or TRBV12-4, with a possible D match to TRBD2 (5 bases). V was shortened by 5 bases and J by 3 bases, with 21 bases between the two germline ends. The CDR3 contains 17 residues.

V and J are TRBV28 and TRBJ2-3, with TRBD2 matching over 7 bases. Germline CDR1 MDHEN, CDR2 SYDVKM. The CDR3 consists of 17 residues. After removal of 0 bases from V and 1 base from J, the junction contained 7 bases not matched to a gene. The CDR3 DNA reads as TGTGCCAGCAGTTTATGGGTCCAGCGGGGCGGCACAGATACGCAGTATTTT. It specifies CASSLWVQRGGTDTQYF.